The 18 T cell receptor beta chains below all came from one sample that was sequenced in a study of blood T cell repertoires in COVID-19. The protocol was immunoSEQ multiplex PCR, while the TCRdb copy is restricted to in-frame clones and leaves out a portion. The sample records about 140,000 clones, roughly four fifths being singletons. Sequenced material: peripheral blood. Every receptor here comes from an older woman with acute or convalescent COVID-19.

This clone was counted once. The rearrangement uses TRBV10-3 and TRBJ2-1; 8 nucleotides align to TRBD1. The CDR3 loop spans 13 amino acids. Per germline, CDR1 ENHRY and CDR2 SYGVKD. V was pared by 10 bases and J by 3 bases, with 5 bases of the junction left unmatched. In DNA, the CDR3 is TGTGCCACCGACAGGGGTGGCTACAATGAGCAGTTCTTC. This encodes CATDRGGYNEQFF.

The rearrangement links TRBV28 to TRBJ2-2; TRBD2 agrees at 9 bases. The CDR3 loop spans 16 amino acids. V trimming: 7 bases; J trimming: 2 bases; junction bases outside the gene matches: 8. Germline CDR1 MDHEN, CDR2 SYDVKM. The CDR3 DNA reads as TGTGCCAGCAAATCGGGGGGGACTAGCAACACCGGGGAGCTGTTTTTT. Translated: CASKSGGTSNTGELFF.

The chain carries TRBV20-1 and TRBJ2-1, with 11 positions matching TRBD2. The CDR3 covers 15 residues. V dropped 3 bases and J dropped 9; count of bases not matched to a gene: 10. The germline gives CDR1 DFQATT, CDR2 SNEGSKA (reference sequence). The chain's CDR3 is CSASDGTSGTSEQFF. The CDR3 nucleotides are TGCAGTGCTAGTGATGGGACTAGCGGAACATCTGAGCAGTTCTTC.

V usage is TRBV6-1 and J usage is TRBJ1-2; D possibly corresponds to TRBD1 (6 bases). V lost 3 bases and J lost 6, with 14 bases in between. The CDR3 spans 14 residues. CDR1 MNHNS and CDR2 SASEGT come from the germline V gene. In nucleotides, the CDR3 is TGTGCCAGCAGTGAGTTCGGGGGGGCGGATGGCTACACCTTC. It specifies CASSEFGGADGYTF.

The chain uses TRBV19 and TRBJ1-2; 7 bases line up with TRBD1. Trimming took 4 bases from V and 6 from J; bases not matched to a gene: 5. This CDR3 has 13 residues. Germline lookup yields CDR1 LNHDA and CDR2 SQIVND (reference sequence). The DNA for the CDR3 is TGTGCCAGTAGTACGACAGGGTGGGATGGCTACACCTTC. This sequence encodes CASSTTGWDGYTF.

The genes are TRBV21-1 and TRBJ2-3; TRBD2, the table's D call, lacks a check against the DNA. TRBV21-1 has pseudogene status. This CDR3 contains 18 residues. The CDR3 is CASSKGDEAGEETDTQYF. The CDR3 bases are TGTGCCAGCAGCAAAGGAGATGAAGCGGGAGAGGAGACAGATACGCAGTATTTT.

The CDR3 region is CAWSVMGANSPLHF. The CDR3 bases are TGTGCCTGGAGTGTAATGGGGGCGAATTCACCCCTCCACTTT. The chain has TRBV30 and TRBJ1-6; TRBD1 might be the D (6 bases). The CDR3 has 14 amino acids. V was shortened by 0 bases and J by 7 bases, with 10 bases between the two germline ends. Germline CDR1 is GTSNPN and CDR2 is SVGIG (reference sequence).

This clone was seen more than once but under ten times. This chain links TRBV9 with TRBJ2-1; 14 positions agree with TRBD2. CDR3 length equals 17 residues. The ends lost 3 bases at V and 0 bases at J; junction bases unmatched: 2. CDR1 and CDR2 (germline): SGDLS, YYNGEE. DNA for the CDR3: TGTGCCAGCAGCGCAGGGACTAGCGGGAGCTCCTACAATGAGCAGTTCTTC. Amino acids: CASSAGTSGSSYNEQFF.

This clone was picked up one time. The rearrangement links TRBV30 to TRBJ2-7; no clear D. The V and J ends lost 0 bases and 4 bases respectively, with 4 bases between them. Per germline, CDR1 GTSNPN and CDR2 SVGIG (reference sequence). The CDR3 totals 11 residues. The CDR3 region has the DNA TGTGCCTGGAGTGTCGGTTACGAGCAGTACTTC. It encodes CAWSVGYEQYF.

The V and J genes are TRBV9 and TRBJ2-1; possible D gene TRBD2, 5 bases. CDR3 length: 12 amino acids. V shed 3 bases and J shed 9 bases, with 10 bases lying between them. Germline CDR1 is SGDLS and CDR2 is YYNGEE. The CDR3 region is CASSALAGEQFF. DNA of the CDR3: TGTGCCAGCAGCGCTCTAGCAGGTGAGCAGTTCTTC. The full variable domain, its missing parts supplied by reference TRBV9 and TRBJ2-1, is DSGVTQTPKHLITATGQRVTLRCSPRSGDLSVYWYQQSLDQGLQFLIQYYNGEERAKGNILERFSAQQFPDLHSELNLSSLELGDSALYFCASSALAGEQFFGPGTRLTVL.

The chain links TRBV7-6 to TRBJ1-1, with 8 bases aligning to TRBD1. This CDR3 is built from 13 residues. From germline, CDR1 is SGHVS and CDR2 FNYEAQ. V was pared by 5 bases and J by 4 bases, with 3 bases of the junction left unmatched. CDR3 sequence: CASSVGQGTEAFF. CDR3 coding DNA: TGTGCCAGCAGCGTCGGACAGGGCACTGAAGCTTTCTTT.

This rearrangement joins TRBV6-5 to TRBJ1-1, with 8 bases fitting TRBD1. The germline V gene encodes CDR1 MNHEY and CDR2 SVGAGI. V lost 6 bases to trimming and J lost 8 bases; unmatched junction nucleotides: 8. The CDR3 runs to 13 residues. Here the CDR3 reads CASRLTGVYEAFF. CDR3 in DNA: TGTGCCAGCAGACTGACAGGGGTTTACGAAGCTTTCTTT.

This clone was counted between two and nine times. The chain uses TRBV2 and TRBJ1-1; D not certain. The CDR3 loop spans 14 amino acids. Germline values: CDR1 SNHLY, CDR2 FYNNEI. The V gene lost 1 base and the J gene lost 1 base, with 7 bases spanning the gap. The CDR3 nucleotides are TGTGCCAGCAGTGAAGTTATTAAGAACACTGAAGCTTTCTTT. Residues: CASSEVIKNTEAFF.

This clone was observed once. The J gene is TRBJ2-4, the V gene TRBV23-1; TRBD1 matches 9 bases. TRBV23-1 is labeled an ORF, and its function is uncertain. The CDR3 extends over 17 amino acids. V dropped 0 bases and J dropped 3; count of bases not matched to a gene: 6. CDR3 protein: CASSQSPAGQGKNIQYF. CDR3 coding DNA: TGCGCCAGCAGTCAATCGCCGGCGGGACAGGGCAAAAACATTCAGTACTTC.

This sequence joins TRBV10-2 and TRBJ2-7; 8 bases line up with TRBD2. Germline-derived CDR1 and CDR2 are WSHSY and SAAADI. V gave up 7 bases and J gave up 5 bases; unmatched junction bases: 10. The CDR3 runs 14 residues. The CDR3 reads CASTTTGTSHEQYF. DNA of the CDR3: TGCGCCAGCACCACTACCGGGACTAGTCACGAGCAGTACTTC.

V gene TRBV5-1 combines with J gene TRBJ1-5; a weak D match, TRBD1 (5 bases). CDR1 and CDR2 (germline): SGHRS, YFSETQ. The CDR3 extends over 15 amino acids. V was trimmed by 2 bases and J by 4 bases, leaving 13 bases between them. CDR3 bases: TGCGCCAGCAGCTTAAGCGACAGTAGTAATCAGCCCCAGCATTTT. Translation: CASSLSDSSNQPQHF.

The chain uses TRBV28 and TRBJ2-1, with D perhaps matching TRBD2 (6 bases). CDR1 and CDR2 (germline): MDHEN, SYDVKM. The CDR3 totals 15 residues. The germline V and J ends were trimmed by 6 bases and 3 bases, with 15 bases remaining between them. CDR3 region: CASRSSGQNYNEQFF. In DNA, the CDR3 is TGTGCCAGCAGGTCCAGCGGGCAGAACTACAATGAGCAGTTCTTC.

The V and J genes are TRBV28 and TRBJ2-7; the D gene is possibly TRBD2 (5 bases). The CDR3 spans 13 residues. Deletions cut 6 bases from V and 3 bases from J, with 12 bases between. CDR1 and CDR2 (germline): MDHEN, SYDVKM. CDR3 in DNA: TGTGCCAGCAGCCCCTCTGACTACTACGAGCAGTACTTC. Amino acids: CASSPSDYYEQYF.